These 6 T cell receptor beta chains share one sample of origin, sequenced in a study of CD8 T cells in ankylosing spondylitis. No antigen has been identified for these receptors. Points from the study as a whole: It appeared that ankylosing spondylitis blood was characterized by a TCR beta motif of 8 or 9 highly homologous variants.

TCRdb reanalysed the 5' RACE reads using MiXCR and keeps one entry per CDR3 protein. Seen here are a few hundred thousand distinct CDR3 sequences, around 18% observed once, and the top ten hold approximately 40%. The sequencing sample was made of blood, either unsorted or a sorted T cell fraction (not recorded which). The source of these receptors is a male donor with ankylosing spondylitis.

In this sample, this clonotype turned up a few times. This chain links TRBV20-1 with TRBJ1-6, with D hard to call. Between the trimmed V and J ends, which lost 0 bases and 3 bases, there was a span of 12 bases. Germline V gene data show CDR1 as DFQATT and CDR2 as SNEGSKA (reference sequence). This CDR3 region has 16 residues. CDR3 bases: TGCAGTGCTAGAGATGTGGGAGAAAACTATAATTCACCCCTCCACTTT. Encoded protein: CSARDVGENYNSPLHF.

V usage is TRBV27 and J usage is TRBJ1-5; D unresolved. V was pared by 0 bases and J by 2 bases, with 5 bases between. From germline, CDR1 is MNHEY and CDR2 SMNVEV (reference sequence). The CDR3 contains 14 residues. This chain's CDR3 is CASSLSRGNQPQHF. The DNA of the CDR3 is TGTGCCAGCAGTTTATCCCGGGGCAATCAGCCCCAGCATTTT.

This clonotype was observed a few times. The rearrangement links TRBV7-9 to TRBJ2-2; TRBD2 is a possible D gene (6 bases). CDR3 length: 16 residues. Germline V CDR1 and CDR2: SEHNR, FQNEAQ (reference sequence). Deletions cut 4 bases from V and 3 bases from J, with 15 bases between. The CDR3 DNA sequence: TGTGCCAGCAGCTCCCCTGAGCGGGCCTACACCGGGGAGCTGTTTTTT. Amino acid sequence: CASSSPERAYTGELFF.

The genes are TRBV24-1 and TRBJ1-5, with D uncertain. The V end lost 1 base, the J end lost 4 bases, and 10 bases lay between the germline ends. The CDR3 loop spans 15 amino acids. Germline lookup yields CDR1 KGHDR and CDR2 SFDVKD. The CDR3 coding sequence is TGTGCCACCAGTGATTTAGTTGGGCTGAATCAGCCCCAGCATTTT. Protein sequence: CATSDLVGLNQPQHF.

CDR3 DNA: TGTGCCAGCAGTTCCGGGAGTGGCCGTTCCTACAATGAGCAGTTCTTC. Protein sequence: CASSSGSGRSYNEQFF. The rearrangement uses TRBV6-5 and TRBJ2-1; perhaps TRBD2 as D (6 bases). The CDR3 is made up of 16 amino acids. Germline V lookup: CDR1 MNHEY, CDR2 SVGAGI. Deletions cut 4 bases from V and 1 base from J, with 14 bases between.

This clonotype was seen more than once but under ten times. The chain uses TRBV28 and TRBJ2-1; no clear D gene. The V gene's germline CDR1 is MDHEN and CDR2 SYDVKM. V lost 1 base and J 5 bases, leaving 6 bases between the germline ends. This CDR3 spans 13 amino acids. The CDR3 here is CASSLYYDNEQFF. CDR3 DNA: TGTGCCAGCAGTTTATACTATGACAATGAGCAGTTCTTC.